These 21 T cell receptor beta chains were all obtained from the same sample, sequenced in a study of cytomegalovirus exposure and HLA in healthy donors. The PCR made use of 60 Vbeta and 13 Jbeta primers. Assay: immunoSEQ multiplex PCR; the TCRdb copy retains only in-frame clones and omits some. The table shows some 120,000 clones, with roughly 81% occurring only once. What was sequenced was PBMCs. The source is a woman aged 30 to 39 in good health and CMV-seronegative.

This clone was observed a few times. The chain couples TRBV7-6 to TRBJ1-4, with 8 bases identical to TRBD1. Germline values: CDR1 SGHVS, CDR2 FNYEAQ. This CDR3 has 16 residues. V dropped 0 bases and J dropped 7; count of bases not matched to a gene: 7. CDR3 in DNA: TGTGCCAGCAGCTTAGCGCTCCAGGGGGCGGGTGAAAAACTGTTTTTT. Encoded protein: CASSLALQGAGEKLFF.

V and J are TRBV27 and TRBJ2-5; a possible D gene is TRBD2 (5 bases). The CDR3 length is 13 residues. From germline, CDR1 is MNHEY and CDR2 SMNVEV (reference sequence). V lost 0 bases to trimming and J lost 6 bases, with 8 bases between them. The CDR3 spells CASSLSRAKTQYF. The CDR3 DNA reads as TGTGCCAGCAGTTTATCGAGGGCAAAGACCCAGTACTTC.

Points on this clone: The junction does not match germline at one end; this may be a read error. V and J are TRBV7-9 and TRBJ2-4, with no clear D. CDR3 length equals 12 residues. CDR1 and CDR2 from the germline V gene are SEHNR and FQNEAQ (reference sequence). CDR3 in DNA: TGTTCCAGCAGCTTAGTTAGTGACATTCAGTACTTC. Protein: CSSSLVSDIQYF.

Details on this clone: Mismatch with germline at one junction end may stem from a read error. The chain is built from TRBV7-9 and TRBJ2-7, with no clear D. Germline V lookup: CDR1 SEHNR, CDR2 FQNEAQ (reference sequence). CDR3 length equals 17 residues. The CDR3 bases are TGTTCCAGCAGCTTCCCCGCGACAAAGTCCTTTTCCTACGAGCAGTACTTC. Translating it yields CSSSFPATKSFSYEQYF.

DNA of the CDR3: TGCGCCAGCAGCTTGGTTGCGACAGGGGAGTACGAGCAGTACTTC. Residues: CASSLVATGEYEQYF. The chain couples TRBV5-1 to TRBJ2-7, with 8 bases aligning to TRBD1. The CDR3 sequence is 15 residues long. The J segment lost 4 bases and the V segment lost 0 bases, leaving 6 bases of the junction unmatched. CDR1 is SGHRS, CDR2 YFSETQ, per germline. The whole variable domain, filled in from reference TRBV5-1 and TRBJ2-7, reads KAGVTQTPRYLIKTRGQQVTLSCSPISGHRSVSWYQQTPGQGLQFLFEYFSETQRNKGNFPGRFSGRQFSNSRSEMNVSTLELGDSALYLCASSLVATGEYEQYFGPGTRLTVT.

This clone was observed a few times. The chain employs TRBV29-1 and TRBJ1-2; D remains ambiguous. The CDR3 is made up of 14 amino acids. Trimming cost V 7 bases and J 2 bases, with 17 bases left between them. In germline, CDR1 is SQVTM, CDR2 ANQGSEA. The CDR3 DNA follows: TGCAGCGCCACCCCAGCGGCCGGCAACTATGGCTACACCTTC. This codes for CSATPAAGNYGYTF.

This chain links TRBV6-6 with TRBJ2-1, with 7 bases aligning to TRBD2. J gave up 10 bases and V 5 bases, and 14 bases lay outside the gene matches. Germline values: CDR1 MNHNY, CDR2 SVGAGI (reference sequence). CDR3 length: 15 residues. CDR3: CASSPPGGMMGEQFF. In DNA, the CDR3 is TGTGCCAGCAGTCCACCGGGGGGTATGATGGGGGAGCAGTTCTTC.

The chain employs TRBV4-1 and TRBJ2-7; D is unresolved. Germline CDR1 is MGHRA and CDR2 is YSYEKL. The CDR3 consists of 18 residues. The V gene lost 4 bases and the J gene lost 4 bases, with 26 bases spanning the gap. CDR3 sequence (DNA): TGCGCCAGCAGCCGATATCAGGTCCGCACATCGAATGTGTACGAGCAGTACTTC. Translating gives CASSRYQVRTSNVYEQYF.

This chain joins TRBV4-3 and TRBJ2-3, with 7 positions matching TRBD1. Looked up from germline, CDR1 is LGHNA and CDR2 is YSLEER. This CDR3 has 16 residues. Losses at the gene ends were 0 bases for V and 5 bases for J; bases not matched to a gene: 8. In DNA form, the CDR3 reads TGCGCCAGCAGCCAAGATCTACTAGGGGGCGAAGATACGCAGTATTTT. It is translated as CASSQDLLGGEDTQYF.

Only one count was recorded for this clone. The chain is built from TRBV7-3 and TRBJ2-2; 7 bases map to TRBD2. Germline loops: CDR1 SGHTA, CDR2 FQGTGA. CDR3 length: 15 residues. V trimming: 5 bases; J trimming: 5 bases; junction bases outside the gene matches: 8. CDR3 bases: TGTGCCAGCAGCCGCGGGGGAACCGGGACCGGGGAGCTGTTTTTT. Its translation is CASSRGGTGTGELFF.

This clone was seen a handful of times. The genes are TRBV30 and TRBJ2-3; 8 bases fit TRBD2. Germline V CDR1 and CDR2: GTSNPN, SVGIG (reference sequence). V shed 1 base, J shed 6 bases, and the junction held 15 bases outside the gene matches. This CDR3 has 17 residues. CDR3 nucleotide sequence: TGTGCCTGGAGTGACCCATCGAACGGGGGGGGGTGGGATACGCAGTATTTT. Translated, it gives CAWSDPSNGGGWDTQYF.

The chain has TRBV18 and TRBJ2-5; D is uncertain. The CDR3 covers 14 residues. Trimming pared 4 bases from V and 5 bases from J, leaving 14 bases between. The germline V gene has CDR1 KGHSH and CDR2 LQKENI. The CDR3 spells CASSQMSILETQYF. The DNA for the CDR3 is TGTGCCAGCTCACAGATGAGCATTTTGGAGACCCAGTACTTC.

The chain is built from TRBV2 and TRBJ1-1; D unresolved. The CDR3 contains 12 residues. Between the trimmed V and J ends, which lost 6 bases and 5 bases, there was a span of 10 bases. Germline CDR1 is SNHLY and CDR2 is FYNNEI. The CDR3 DNA follows: TGTGCCAGCAGATATGCGGCGACTGAAGCTTTCTTT. Amino acid sequence: CASRYAATEAFF.

The chain employs TRBV9 and TRBJ2-7; 10 nucleotides line up with TRBD1. CDR1 SGDLS and CDR2 YYNGEE come from the germline V gene. CDR3 length: 17 amino acids. V gave up 0 bases and J gave up 0 bases; unmatched junction bases: 6. The CDR3 bases are TGTGCCAGCAGCGTAGGGAGCGGACAGGGGGGCTCCTACGAGCAGTACTTC. Protein: CASSVGSGQGGSYEQYF.

The V call is TRBV6-4, the J call TRBJ2-1; D perhaps matches TRBD1 (6 bases). Trimming took 8 bases from V and 4 from J, leaving 9 bases between them. Germline V gene data show CDR1 as MRHNA and CDR2 as SNTAGT. CDR3 length: 12 amino acids. The CDR3 DNA reads TGTGCCAGCCGGGACACATACAATGAGCAGTTCTTC. Amino acid sequence: CASRDTYNEQFF.

This clone was seen a single time. This chain joins TRBV6-6 and TRBJ1-2; 10 bases align to TRBD1. CDR1 is MNHNY and CDR2 is SVGAGI in the germline V gene (reference sequence). The ends lost 10 bases at V and 0 bases at J; junction bases unmatched: 5. CDR3 length: 14 residues. This CDR3 reads CATYGTGANYGYTF. CDR3 DNA sequence: TGTGCCACCTACGGGACAGGGGCTAACTATGGCTACACCTTC.

This chain uses TRBV19 with TRBJ2-7; D is perhaps TRBD1 (5 bases). Trimming pared 5 bases from V and 3 bases from J, leaving 11 bases between. The CDR3 covers 13 residues. The germline V gene encodes CDR1 LNHDA and CDR2 SQIVND (reference sequence). The CDR3 DNA follows: TGTGCCAGTAGTTCTCTGGACATCTACGAGCAGTACTTC. Translating gives CASSSLDIYEQYF.

This chain connects TRBV27 to TRBJ2-7; TRBD1 aligns across 9 bases. The CDR3 is 16 amino acids. The trim removed 2 bases at V and 5 bases at J, leaving 10 bases unmatched. From germline, CDR1 is MNHEY and CDR2 SMNVEV (reference sequence). The CDR3 spells CASSLGVGTGRHEQYF. The CDR3 coding sequence is TGTGCCAGCAGTTTAGGGGTCGGGACAGGGAGGCACGAGCAGTACTTC.

V gene TRBV25-1 combines with J gene TRBJ1-6; 7 nucleotides align to TRBD1. Germline CDR1 is MGHDK and CDR2 is SYGVNS. The CDR3 is 14 amino acids. The trim removed 8 bases at V and 8 bases at J, leaving 9 bases unmatched. CDR3 residues: CASCGDRDHSPLHF. CDR3 coding DNA: TGTGCCAGCTGCGGTGACAGGGACCATTCACCCCTCCACTTT.

As to this clone: The junction departs from the called germline gene at one end, perhaps through a read error. This chain uses TRBV10-2 with TRBJ1-2; D perhaps matches TRBD1 (5 bases). Germline-derived CDR1 and CDR2 are WSHSY and SAAADI. The CDR3 length is 13 residues. The CDR3: CASSGQGLTHKLF. CDR3 in DNA: TGCGCCAGCAGTGGCCAGGGCCTAACTCATAAGCTCTTC.

The chain employs TRBV11-2 and TRBJ2-2; 8 bases are a match to TRBD1. CDR3 size: 19 residues. Looked up from germline, CDR1 is SGHAT and CDR2 is FQNNGV. V lost 5 bases, J lost 5 bases, and 19 bases stayed unmatched. The CDR3 bases are TGTGCCAGCAGCACCCTTGGGTCCGGTGGGCAGGGGGCAACCGGGGAGCTGTTTTTT. Its protein is CASSTLGSGGQGATGELFF.